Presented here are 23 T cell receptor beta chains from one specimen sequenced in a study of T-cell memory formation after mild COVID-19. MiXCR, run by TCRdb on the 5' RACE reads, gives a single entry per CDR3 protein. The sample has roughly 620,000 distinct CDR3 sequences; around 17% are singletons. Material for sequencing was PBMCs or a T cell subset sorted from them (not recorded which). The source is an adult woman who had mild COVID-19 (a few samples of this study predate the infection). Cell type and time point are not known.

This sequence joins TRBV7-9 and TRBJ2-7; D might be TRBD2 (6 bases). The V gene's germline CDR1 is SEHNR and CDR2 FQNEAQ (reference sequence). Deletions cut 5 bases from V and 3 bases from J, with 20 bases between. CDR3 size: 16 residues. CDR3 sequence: CASSTGVSSSLYEQYF. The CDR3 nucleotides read TGTGCCAGCAGCACGGGGGTATCCTCCAGCCTCTACGAGCAGTACTTC.

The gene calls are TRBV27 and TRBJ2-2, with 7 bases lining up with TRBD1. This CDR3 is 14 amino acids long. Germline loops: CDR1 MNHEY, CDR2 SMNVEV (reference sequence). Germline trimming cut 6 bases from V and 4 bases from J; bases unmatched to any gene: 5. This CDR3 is CASRQGQSTGELFF. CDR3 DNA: TGTGCCAGCAGACAGGGGCAGAGCACCGGGGAGCTGTTTTTT.

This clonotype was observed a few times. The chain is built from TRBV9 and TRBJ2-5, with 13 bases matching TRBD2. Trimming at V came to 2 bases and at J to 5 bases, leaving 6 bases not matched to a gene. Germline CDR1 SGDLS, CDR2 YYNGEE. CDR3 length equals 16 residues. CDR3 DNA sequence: TGTGCCAGCAGCGTGGGACTAGCGGGACCGGACGAGACCCAGTACTTC. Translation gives CASSVGLAGPDETQYF.

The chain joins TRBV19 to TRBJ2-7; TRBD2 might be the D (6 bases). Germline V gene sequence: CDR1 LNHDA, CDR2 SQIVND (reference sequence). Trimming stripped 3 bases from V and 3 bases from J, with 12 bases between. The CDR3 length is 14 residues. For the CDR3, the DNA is TGTGCCAGTAGTATGGAGGGGACCCACTACGAGCAGTACTTC. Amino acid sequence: CASSMEGTHYEQYF.

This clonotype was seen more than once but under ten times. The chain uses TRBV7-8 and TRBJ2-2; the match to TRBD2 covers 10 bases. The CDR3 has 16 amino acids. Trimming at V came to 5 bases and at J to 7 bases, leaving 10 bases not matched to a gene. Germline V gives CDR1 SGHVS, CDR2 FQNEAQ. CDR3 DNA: TGTGCCAGCAGCCCCCAGCGGGGGGGAGTGGTCGGGGAGCTGTTTTTT. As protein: CASSPQRGGVVGELFF.

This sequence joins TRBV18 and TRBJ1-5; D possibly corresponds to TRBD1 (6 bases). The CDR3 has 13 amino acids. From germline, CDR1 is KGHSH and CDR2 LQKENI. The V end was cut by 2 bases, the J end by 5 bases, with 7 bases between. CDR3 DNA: TGTGCCAGCTCACCAAACAGGGATCAGCCCCAGCATTTT. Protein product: CASSPNRDQPQHF.

The CDR3 coding sequence is TGTGCCAGCAGTTACTCCTCGACTCCTTCCTACAATGAGCAGTTCTTC. This translates into CASSYSSTPSYNEQFF. The rearrangement uses TRBV6-2 or TRBV6-3 and TRBJ2-1; D unresolved. Germline V lookup: CDR1 MNHEY, CDR2 SVGEGT. This CDR3 comprises 16 residues. V was pared by 0 bases and J by 1 base, with 10 bases between.

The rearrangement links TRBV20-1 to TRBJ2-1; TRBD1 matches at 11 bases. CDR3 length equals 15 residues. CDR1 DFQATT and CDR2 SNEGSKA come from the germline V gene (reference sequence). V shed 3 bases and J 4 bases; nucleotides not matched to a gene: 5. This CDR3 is CSARFGTGGYNEQFF. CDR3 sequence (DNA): TGCAGTGCTAGGTTCGGGACAGGGGGTTACAATGAGCAGTTCTTC.

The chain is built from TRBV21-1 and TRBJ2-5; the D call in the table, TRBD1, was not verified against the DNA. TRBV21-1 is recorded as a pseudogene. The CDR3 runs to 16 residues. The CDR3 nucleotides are TGTGCCAGCAGCATAGTCACCAGGGGTTGTGGGGAGACCCAGTACTTC. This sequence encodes CASSIVTRGCGETQYF.

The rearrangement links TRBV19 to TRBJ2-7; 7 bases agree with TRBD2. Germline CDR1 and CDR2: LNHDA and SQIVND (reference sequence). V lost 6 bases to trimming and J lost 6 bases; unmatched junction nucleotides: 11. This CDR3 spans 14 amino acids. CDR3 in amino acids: CASRDPGRIGEQYF. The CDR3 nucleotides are TGTGCCAGTAGGGACCCCGGGAGGATAGGCGAGCAGTACTTC. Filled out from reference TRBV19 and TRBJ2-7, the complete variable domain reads DGGITQSPKYLFRKEGQNVTLSCEQNLNHDAMYWYRQDPGQGLRLIYYSQIVNDFQKGDIAEGYSVSREKKESFPLTVTSAQKNPTAFYLCASRDPGRIGEQYFGPGTRLTVT.

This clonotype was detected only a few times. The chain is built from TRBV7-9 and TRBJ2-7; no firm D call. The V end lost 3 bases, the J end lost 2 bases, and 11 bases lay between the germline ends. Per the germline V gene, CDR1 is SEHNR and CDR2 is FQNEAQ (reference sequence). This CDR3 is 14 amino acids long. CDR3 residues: CASSFTGRAYEQYF. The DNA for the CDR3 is TGTGCCAGCAGCTTCACCGGACGAGCCTACGAGCAGTACTTC.

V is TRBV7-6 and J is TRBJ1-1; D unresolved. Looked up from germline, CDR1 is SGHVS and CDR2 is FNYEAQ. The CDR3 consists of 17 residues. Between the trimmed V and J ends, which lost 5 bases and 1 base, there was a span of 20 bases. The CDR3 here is CASSTLSDGTANTEAFF. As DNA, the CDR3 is TGTGCCAGCAGCACCCTTTCGGACGGCACGGCGAACACTGAAGCTTTCTTT.

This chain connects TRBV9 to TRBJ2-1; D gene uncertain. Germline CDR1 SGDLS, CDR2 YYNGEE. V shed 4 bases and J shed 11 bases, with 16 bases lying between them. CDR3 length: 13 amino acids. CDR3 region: CASSSGGETKQFF. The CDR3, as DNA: TGTGCCAGCAGCTCCGGTGGAGAGACGAAGCAGTTCTTC.

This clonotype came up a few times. The DNA for the CDR3 is TGTGCCAGCAGTTTTCTAGGGACAGGTAGGGTGAATGAGCAGTTCTTC. It is translated as CASSFLGTGRVNEQFF. The rearrangement links TRBV12-3 or TRBV12-4 to TRBJ2-1, with 8 bases lining up with TRBD1. This CDR3 is built from 16 residues. V lost 3 bases and J lost 7; bases outside the gene matches: 11.

CDR3 nucleotides: TGTGCCAGTCGATTTCCTGGCTCCTACGAGCAGTACTTC. It codes for CASRFPGSYEQYF. The chain uses TRBV6-2 or TRBV6-3 and TRBJ2-7; D remains ambiguous. Germline CDR1 is MNHEY and CDR2 is SVGEGT. This CDR3 comprises 13 residues. V was clipped by 9 bases and J by 0 bases, with 12 bases between them.

The CDR3 nucleotides read TGCAGTGCAAAGACTACAGGGACGGCCAAAAACATTCAGTACTTC. This encodes CSAKTTGTAKNIQYF. V and J are TRBV20-1 and TRBJ2-4; tentative D call: TRBD1 (6 bases). The V end lost 6 bases, the J end lost 1 base, and 16 bases lay between the germline ends. CDR1 and CDR2 from the germline V gene are DFQATT and SNEGSKA (reference sequence). The CDR3 runs to 15 residues.

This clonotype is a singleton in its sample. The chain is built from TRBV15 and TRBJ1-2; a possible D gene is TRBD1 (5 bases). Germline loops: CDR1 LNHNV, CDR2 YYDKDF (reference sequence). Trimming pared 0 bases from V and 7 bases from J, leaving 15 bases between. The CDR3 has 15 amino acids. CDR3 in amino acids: CATSRDDSGTGGYTF. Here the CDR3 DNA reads TGTGCCACCAGCAGAGATGATTCGGGGACCGGTGGCTACACCTTC.

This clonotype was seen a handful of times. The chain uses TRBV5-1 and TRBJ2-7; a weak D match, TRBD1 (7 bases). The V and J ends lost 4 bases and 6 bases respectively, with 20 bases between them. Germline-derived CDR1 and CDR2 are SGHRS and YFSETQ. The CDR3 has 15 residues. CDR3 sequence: CASSPSQGGPGEQYF. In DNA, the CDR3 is TGCGCCAGCAGCCCCTCGCAGGGGGGTCCGGGCGAGCAGTACTTC.

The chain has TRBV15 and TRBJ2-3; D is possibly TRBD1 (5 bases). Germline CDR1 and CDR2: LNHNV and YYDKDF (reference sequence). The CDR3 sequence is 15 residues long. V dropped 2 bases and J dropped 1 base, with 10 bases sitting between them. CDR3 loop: CATSRQGHRTDTQYF. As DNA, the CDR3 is TGTGCCACCAGCAGACAGGGCCACCGCACAGATACGCAGTATTTT.

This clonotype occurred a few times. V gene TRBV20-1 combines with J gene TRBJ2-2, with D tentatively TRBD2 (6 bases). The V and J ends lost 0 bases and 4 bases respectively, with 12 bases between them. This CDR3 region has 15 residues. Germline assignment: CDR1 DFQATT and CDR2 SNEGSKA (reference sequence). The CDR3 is CSAREAGLVTGELFF. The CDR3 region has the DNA TGCAGTGCTAGAGAGGCGGGGCTGGTCACCGGGGAGCTGTTTTTT.

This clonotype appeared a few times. Written as DNA, the CDR3 is TGTGCCAGCAGTTTAGGTCGGACACAAAAAGAGACCCAGTACTTC. The encoded protein is CASSLGRTQKETQYF. The chain couples TRBV12-3 or TRBV12-4 to TRBJ2-5; D is perhaps TRBD1 (5 bases). There are 15 residues in the CDR3. V gave up 1 base and J gave up 3 bases, with 12 bases separating them.

The chain's CDR3 is CASSRGGHKNTEAFF. As DNA, the CDR3 is TGTGCCAGTAGTAGAGGGGGACACAAGAACACTGAAGCTTTCTTT. The genes are TRBV19 and TRBJ1-1, with TRBD1 as a possible D gene (6 bases). The ends were cut back, 4 bases at V and 1 base at J, with 13 bases in the middle. This CDR3 is built from 15 residues. Germline values: CDR1 LNHDA, CDR2 SQIVND (reference sequence).

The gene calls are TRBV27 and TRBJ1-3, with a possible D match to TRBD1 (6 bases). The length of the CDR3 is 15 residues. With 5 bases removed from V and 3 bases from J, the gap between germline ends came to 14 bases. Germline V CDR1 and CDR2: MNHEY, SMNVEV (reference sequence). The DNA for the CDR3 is TGTGCCAGCAGTATTGGCAGGGGAAGTGGAAACACCATATATTTT. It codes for CASSIGRGSGNTIYF.